This T cell receptor (beta chain) was observed in a study of blood T cell repertoires in COVID-19 (dated by TCRdb to between 2020 and 2021). About the full investigation: The collaborator samples originated in the United States, Italy and Spain and spanned the acute and convalescent phases of COVID-19. The prospective study material was composed of cDNA or gDNA derived from T cells, B-cell-depleted T cells, or PBMCs. Deeply sampled blood TCRbeta repertoires from subjects exposed to, actively infected with, or recovered from COVID-19 were included in the dataset. The repertoires were released in a freely available public database meant as a resource for research on the immune response to SARS-CoV-2. The samples were drawn from two sources: the first 160 participants of the ongoing ImmuneRACE study, and 1,000 to 1,500 subjects contributed by 6 global collaborators. Nearly every sample came with metadata listing a de-identified subject ID, COVID-19 status, age in years and sex. Where available, HLA class I and class II types were taken from metadata supplied by the sample provider and were not determined by assay-based typing.

Beyond this particular receptor, the publication reports: How much clinical and demographic metadata was included differed by source and by participant, and the metadata was provided uncurated.

There are 16 amino acids in the CDR3, from cysteine to phenylalanine inclusive. Just the 48-base CDR3 DNA is kept, in frame starting at base 1. CDR1 is given as SNHLY and CDR2 as FYNNEI, both from the germline V gene. V gives up 6 bases and J gives up 1 base, and the segment between their germline ends measures 18 bases. TCRbeta CDR3 regions were amplified from genomic DNA by means of the immunoSEQ Assay, a bias-controlled multiplex PCR. In the authors' own workflow: The number of nucleated cells in each sample was estimated from the amplification of reference gene primers within the assay. Sequence reads were collapsed and filtered to measure the absolute abundance of every unique TCRbeta CDR3 rearrangement. For each sample, productive Simpson clonality was calculated as the square root of Simpson's diversity index over productive rearrangements. TCRdb holds this immuneACCESS table with in-frame rearrangements only. Some clones are missing; in checked studies, unresolved V genes explain under half, and the rest has no known cause. V, J and clone size were drawn from that table, and D and trimming were deduced from the DNA. The sample profile shows approximately 210,000 clones; around 83% of them were found once. The top ten constitute 2.9% of the sample.

With respect to this clone: Its antigen target is currently unknown. No per-base quality is available; no much larger clone lies one base away.

Each collaborating institution followed its own protocols to collect whole blood in K2EDTA tubes. Collaborator samples were shipped for TCRbeta analysis as frozen whole blood, isolated PBMCs, or DNA extracted from either sample type. The chain couples TRBV2 to TRBJ1-1; TRBD1 is a possible D gene, resting on 5 matching bases. Material: peripheral blood. The receptor was derived from a man in his forties or fifties with active or convalescent COVID-19. DNA sequence: TGTGCCAGCAGACGCCTTTCTACTGGGGCGAACACTGAAGCTTTCTTT. Its coded protein is CASRRLSTGANTEAFF.